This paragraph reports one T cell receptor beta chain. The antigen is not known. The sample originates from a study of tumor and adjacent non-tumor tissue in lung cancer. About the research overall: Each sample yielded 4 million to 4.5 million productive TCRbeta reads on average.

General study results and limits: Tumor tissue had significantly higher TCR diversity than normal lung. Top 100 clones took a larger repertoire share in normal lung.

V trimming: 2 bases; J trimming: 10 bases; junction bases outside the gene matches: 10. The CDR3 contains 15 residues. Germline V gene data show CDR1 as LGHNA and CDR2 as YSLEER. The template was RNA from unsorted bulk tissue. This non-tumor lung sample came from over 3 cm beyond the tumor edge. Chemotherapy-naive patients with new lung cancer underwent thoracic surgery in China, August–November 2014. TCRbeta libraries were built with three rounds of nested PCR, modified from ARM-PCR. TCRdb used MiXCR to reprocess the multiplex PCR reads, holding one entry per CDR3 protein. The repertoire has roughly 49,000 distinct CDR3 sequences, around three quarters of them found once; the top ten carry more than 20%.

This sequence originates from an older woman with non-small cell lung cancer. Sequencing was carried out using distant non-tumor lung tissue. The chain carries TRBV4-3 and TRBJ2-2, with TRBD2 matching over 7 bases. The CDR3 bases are TGCGCCAGCAGCCAAAAGCGGGGAGGCACAGAGGAGCTGTTTTTT. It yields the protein CASSQKRGGTEELFF.